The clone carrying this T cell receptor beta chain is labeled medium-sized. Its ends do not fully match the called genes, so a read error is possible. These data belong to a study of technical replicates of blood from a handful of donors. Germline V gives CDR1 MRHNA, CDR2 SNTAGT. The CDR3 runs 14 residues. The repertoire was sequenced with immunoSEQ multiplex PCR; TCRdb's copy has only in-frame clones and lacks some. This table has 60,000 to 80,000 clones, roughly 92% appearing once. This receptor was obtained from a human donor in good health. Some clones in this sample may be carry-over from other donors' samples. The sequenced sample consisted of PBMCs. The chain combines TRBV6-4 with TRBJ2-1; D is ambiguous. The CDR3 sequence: CASSDGLSSNEQFF. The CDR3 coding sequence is TGTGCCAGCAGTGACGGGCTATCCTCCAATGAGCAGTTCTTC.